This TCR beta chain was sequenced in a study of blood T cell repertoires in COVID-19. This clone has just a few counts. V lost 0 bases to trimming and J lost 5 bases, with 4 bases between them. The CDR3 has 13 amino acids. Per germline, CDR1 KGHDR and CDR2 SFDVKD. Per the authors' pipeline: Scientists estimated how many nucleated cells there were by amplifying reference gene primers. Generated by immunoSEQ multiplex PCR, the TCRdb table keeps only in-frame clones and is missing some. The V and J calls and clone size come from that table; D and trimming were worked out from the DNA. The sample yields under 200,000 clones, around 80% seen once.

Source material: peripheral blood. V is TRBV24-1 and J is TRBJ1-5, with D uncertain. This TCR derives from a man aged 55 to 69 with acute or convalescent COVID-19. DNA of the CDR3: TGTGCCACCAGTGATTTGCGGGATCAGCCCCAGCATTTT. Residues: CATSDLRDQPQHF.